The 26 T cell receptor beta chains in this list originate from one sample, sequenced in a study of T cells in Graves' hyperthyroidism and ophthalmopathy. The source material, RNA transcripts, was used to amplify TCR beta CDR3 regions. Initially, a first-round RT-PCR of the TCR CDR3 employed the HTBI primer set. TCRdb reprocessed the multiplex PCR reads via MiXCR and lists one record per CDR3 protein. The data hold roughly 93,000 distinct CDR3 sequences, with around 37% observed a single time. Source material: peripheral blood or thyroid tissue (not recorded which). Receptors were obtained from a woman aged 30 to 39 with Graves' hyperthyroidism.

This clonotype has a count of ten or more. The chain uses TRBV3-1 and TRBJ2-2; D possibly corresponds to TRBD2 (6 bases). The length of the CDR3 is 16 residues. V shed 3 bases and J shed 1 base, with 12 bases lying between them. CDR1 and CDR2 from the germline V gene are LGHDT and YNNKEL (reference sequence). The DNA for the CDR3 is TGTGCCAGCAGCCAGGGTATAGCGGAGAACACCGGGGAGCTGTTTTTT. As protein: CASSQGIAENTGELFF.

Concerning this clonotype itself: The junction shows a germline mismatch at one end, possibly a read error. The chain links TRBV2 to TRBJ1-1; a weak D match, TRBD1 (6 bases). Germline CDR1 is SNHLY and CDR2 is FYNNEI. The CDR3 consists of 13 residues. The CDR3 here is CTSSRNRVGEAFF. The CDR3 region has the DNA TGTACCAGCAGTCGTAACAGGGTCGGTGAAGCTTTCTTT.

Many counts were recorded for this clonotype. The chain couples TRBV6-5 to TRBJ2-2, with D perhaps TRBD2 (5 bases). CDR3 length: 16 amino acids. Germline CDR1 and CDR2: MNHEY and SVGAGI. V lost 0 bases and J 5 bases, leaving 13 bases between the germline ends. CDR3 DNA sequence: TGTGCCAGCAGTTACTCGACCGCGGGTGAGACCGGGGAGCTGTTTTTT. This encodes CASSYSTAGETGELFF.

Many counts were recorded for this clonotype. The rearrangement links TRBV20-1 to TRBJ2-3; D gene unclear. V was shortened by 6 bases and J by 1 base, with 5 bases between the two germline ends. Germline CDR1 reads DFQATT; CDR2 reads SNEGSKA (reference sequence). CDR3 length: 11 amino acids. Written as DNA, the CDR3 is TGCAGTGCCTTTCGCACAGATACGCAGTATTTT. It encodes CSAFRTDTQYF.

The chain joins TRBV29-1 to TRBJ2-5; D is ambiguous. The CDR3 sequence is 11 residues long. V was trimmed by 4 bases and J by 4 bases, leaving 7 bases between them. Per the germline V gene, CDR1 is SQVTM and CDR2 is ANQGSEA. The CDR3 DNA follows: TGCAGCGTTGGAGTGGGAGAGACCCAGTACTTC. Its protein product is CSVGVGETQYF.

This clonotype showed up many times. The chain employs TRBV7-2 and TRBJ1-3, with D possibly TRBD1 on 5 matching bases. Looked up from germline, CDR1 is SGHTA and CDR2 is FQGNSA. Trimming cost V 2 bases and J 0 bases, with 8 bases left between them. The CDR3 extends over 15 amino acids. This chain's CDR3 is CASSLPTVSGNTIYF. The CDR3 bases are TGTGCCAGCAGCTTACCGACAGTCTCTGGAAACACCATATATTTT.

This clonotype was seen many times. The rearrangement links TRBV4-1 to TRBJ2-7; the D gene is possibly TRBD1 (6 bases). CDR3 length: 14 amino acids. The germline V gene has CDR1 MGHRA and CDR2 YSYEKL. V gave up 4 bases and J gave up 3 bases, with 13 bases separating them. CDR3 DNA: TGCGCCAGCAGCCGGGACAATGTCTACTACGAGCAGTACTTC. Amino acid sequence: CASSRDNVYYEQYF.

This clonotype was recorded at least ten times. This rearrangement joins TRBV7-2 to TRBJ1-2; the match to TRBD1 covers 7 bases. J lost 7 bases, V lost 5 bases, and 13 bases had no gene match. The V gene's germline CDR1 is SGHTA and CDR2 FQGNSA. The CDR3 is 15 residues long. CDR3 protein: CASSEIIGGASGYTF. In nucleotides, the CDR3 is TGTGCCAGCAGCGAAATAATAGGGGGCGCGTCTGGCTACACCTTC.

This chain connects TRBV15 to TRBJ2-7; 9 bases fit TRBD1. V lost 1 base to trimming and J lost 4 bases; unmatched junction nucleotides: 5. From germline, CDR1 is LNHNV and CDR2 YYDKDF (reference sequence). The CDR3 contains 15 residues. CDR3 bases: TGTGCCACCAGCAGAGGGGACAGGGACAGGTACGAGCAGTACTTC. Its protein product is CATSRGDRDRYEQYF. The variable domain in full, with the rest retrieved from reference TRBV15 and TRBJ2-7, is DAMVIQNPRYQVTQFGKPVTLSCSQTLNHNVMYWYQQKSSQAPKLLFHYYDKDFNNEADTPDNFQSRRPNTSFCFLDIRSPGLGDTAMYLCATSRGDRDRYEQYFGPGTRLTVT.

This clonotype was detected many times. The chain carries TRBV6-5 and TRBJ1-5; possibly TRBD1 for D (5 bases). The CDR3 is 13 amino acids. Trimming pared 2 bases from V and 6 bases from J, leaving 8 bases between. CDR1 is MNHEY and CDR2 is SVGAGI in the germline V gene. In nucleotides, the CDR3 is TGTGCCAGCAGTTACGGGAGGGGTCAGCCCCAGCATTTT. Translation gives CASSYGRGQPQHF.

In its sample, this clonotype was seen a few times. This chain connects TRBV20-1 to TRBJ2-3; the match to TRBD2 covers 10 bases. Germline CDR1 and CDR2: DFQATT and SNEGSKA (reference sequence). This CDR3 comprises 16 residues. V lost 3 bases to trimming and J lost 3 bases; unmatched junction nucleotides: 9. CDR3 region: CSASSSGGIVTDTQYF. In DNA form, the CDR3 reads TGCAGTGCTAGCTCTAGCGGGGGCATAGTAACAGATACGCAGTATTTT.

The gene calls are TRBV3-1 and TRBJ1-2; tentatively, D is TRBD1 (6 bases). CDR3 length: 13 residues. Germline-derived CDR1 and CDR2 are LGHDT and YNNKEL (reference sequence). The V and J ends lost 1 base and 5 bases respectively, with 8 bases between them. CDR3 in DNA: TGTGCCAGCAGCCAAGGGACAGAATATGGCTACACCTTC. This codes for CASSQGTEYGYTF. Complete variable domain (other parts from reference TRBV3-1 and TRBJ1-2): DTAVSQTPKYLVTQMGNDKSIKCEQNLGHDTMYWYKQDSKKFLKIMFSYNNKELIINETVPNRFSPKSPDKAHLNLHINSLELGDSAVYFCASSQGTEYGYTFGSGTRLTVV.

Points on this clonotype: A junction end diverges from the germline sequence, so it may reflect a read error. The V call is TRBV5-6, the J call TRBJ2-7; 8 bases agree with TRBD1. This CDR3 is built from 19 residues. Germline V CDR1 and CDR2: SGHDT, YYEEEE. The CDR3 sequence is CANSQITGDSGTGPYEQYF. The CDR3 bases are TGTGCCAACAGCCAAATAACTGGGGATTCCGGGACAGGACCCTACGAGCAGTACTTC.

This chain uses TRBV5-6 with TRBJ1-5; D gene unclear. With 4 bases removed from V and 9 bases from J, the gap between germline ends came to 14 bases. CDR3 length: 13 amino acids. Germline loops: CDR1 SGHDT, CDR2 YYEEEE. CDR3 in amino acids: CASSAAVRGPQHF. CDR3 in DNA: TGTGCCAGCAGCGCGGCGGTCCGAGGGCCCCAGCATTTT.

The V and J genes are TRBV7-2 and TRBJ2-7, with TRBD1 as a possible D gene (6 bases). Germline V gene lookup returns CDR1 SGHTA and CDR2 FQGNSA. The germline V and J ends were trimmed by 5 bases and 3 bases, with 14 bases remaining between them. The CDR3 has 14 residues. CDR3 in DNA: TGTGCCAGCAGCATACAGGGAAGCGGCTACGAGCAGTACTTC. Translation: CASSIQGSGYEQYF.

The table lists this clonotype with many counts. This chain joins TRBV20-1 and TRBJ2-7, with D perhaps TRBD1 (6 bases). The CDR3 length is 14 residues. The V end lost 0 bases, the J end lost 3 bases, and 12 bases lay between the germline ends. The germline V gene has CDR1 DFQATT and CDR2 SNEGSKA (reference sequence). The CDR3 sequence is CSAREGQGRYEQYF. In nucleotides, the CDR3 is TGCAGTGCTAGAGAGGGTCAGGGGCGCTACGAGCAGTACTTC.

In its sample, this clonotype was seen many times. At one of its ends the junction is not consistent with the germline gene, which may arise from a read error. The rearrangement uses TRBV10-3 and TRBJ2-7; TRBD2 matches 10 bases. The CDR3 covers 12 residues. The germline CDR1 and CDR2 sequences are ENHRY and SYGVKD. Here the CDR3 DNA reads TGTGCCATCAGTGAACGACTAGCGGGCTGGGAGTTC. As protein: CAISERLAGWEF.

J is TRBJ2-3 and V is TRBV20-1; TRBD2 aligns across 15 bases. The CDR3 contains 19 residues. Germline CDR1 reads DFQATT; CDR2 reads SNEGSKA (reference sequence). With V trimmed by 3 bases and J by 1 base, 11 bases remained unmatched. DNA of the CDR3: TGCAGTGCTAGCCCCAGGACTAGCGGGAGGGGGGTCCGCACAGATACGCAGTATTTT. This sequence encodes CSASPRTSGRGVRTDTQYF.

Many counts were recorded for this clonotype. The rearrangement uses TRBV28 and TRBJ1-5; D possibly corresponds to TRBD1 (5 bases). Trimming pared 7 bases from V and 9 bases from J, leaving 13 bases between. The CDR3 extends over 12 amino acids. Germline V gives CDR1 MDHEN, CDR2 SYDVKM. CDR3 nucleotides: TGTGCCAGCAAATCGGGACCGGGGCCCCAGCATTTT. Its protein product is CASKSGPGPQHF. Based on the CDR3 plus reference TRBV28 and TRBJ1-5, the full variable domain is DVKVTQSSRYLVKRTGEKVFLECVQDMDHENMFWYRQDPGLGLRLIYFSYDVKMKEKGDIPEGYSVSREKKERFSLILESASTNQTSMYLCASKSGPGPQHFGDGTRLSIL.

The rearrangement links TRBV15 to TRBJ2-1; 9 nucleotides match TRBD2. This CDR3 contains 16 residues. V was clipped by 2 bases and J by 7 bases; unmatched bases: 9. Germline V gene sequence: CDR1 LNHNV, CDR2 YYDKDF (reference sequence). DNA for the CDR3: TGTGCCACCAGCAGAACCAAAGCGGGAGGCGGGAATGAGCAGTTCTTC. It translates to CATSRTKAGGGNEQFF.

This clonotype was seen at least ten times. The chain is built from TRBV2 and TRBJ2-5; D is uncertain. CDR1 SNHLY and CDR2 FYNNEI come from the germline V gene. With 1 base removed from V and 5 bases from J, the gap between germline ends came to 11 bases. This CDR3 has 14 residues. Here the CDR3 reads CASSEGVSGETQYF. The CDR3 bases are TGTGCCAGCAGTGAAGGAGTTAGTGGGGAGACCCAGTACTTC.

The V and J genes are TRBV6-5 and TRBJ2-6; no reliable D call. The V end was cut by 7 bases, the J end by 10 bases, with 14 bases between. The CDR3 is made up of 13 amino acids. Germline V gene lookup returns CDR1 MNHEY and CDR2 SVGAGI. CDR3 nucleotides: TGTGCCAGCACCCGGTCGTTAGCTAACGTCCTGACTTTC. Residues: CASTRSLANVLTF.

The CDR3 is CASSWRRGAANVLTF. CDR3 bases: TGTGCCAGCAGCTGGCGAAGGGGCGCGGCCAACGTCCTGACTTTC. The chain links TRBV7-9 to TRBJ2-6; a weak D match, TRBD1 (5 bases). The CDR3 contains 15 residues. The V end was cut by 4 bases, the J end by 6 bases, with 13 bases between. From germline, CDR1 is SEHNR and CDR2 FQNEAQ (reference sequence).

This clonotype is judged medium-sized. CDR3 residues: CASSPGTGIYEQYF. The CDR3 DNA reads TGTGCCAGCAGTCCCGGGACAGGGATCTACGAGCAGTACTTC. The J gene is TRBJ2-7, the V gene TRBV28; 9 bases are a match to TRBD1. The length of the CDR3 is 14 residues. The germline gives CDR1 MDHEN, CDR2 SYDVKM. Trimming cost V 5 bases and J 3 bases; bases outside gene matches: 5.

The chain is built from TRBV7-9 and TRBJ1-3; D is undetermined. The CDR3 contains 16 residues. Between the trimmed V and J ends, which lost 5 bases and 0 bases, there was a span of 14 bases. Germline CDR1 and CDR2: SEHNR and FQNEAQ (reference sequence). CDR3 residues: CASSLQNGVSGNTIYF. The CDR3 bases are TGTGCCAGCAGCCTACAGAACGGGGTCTCTGGAAACACCATATATTTT.

This clonotype has just one count. The chain uses TRBV7-9 and TRBJ1-2, with D hard to call. The V end was cut by 6 bases, the J end by 6 bases, with 17 bases between. Germline loops: CDR1 SEHNR, CDR2 FQNEAQ (reference sequence). The CDR3 has 14 amino acids. Written as DNA, the CDR3 is TGTGCCAGCAGTGACCGCGGGGATGGGCATGGCTACACCTTC. This sequence encodes CASSDRGDGHGYTF.